This T cell receptor (beta chain) was captured by sequencing in a study of blood T cell repertoires in COVID-19. At the level of the study: Both acute and convalescent COVID-19 samples were obtained from the United States, Italy and Spain. T cells, B-cell-depleted T cells, or PBMCs supplied cDNA or gDNA.

In the original analysis: The authors estimated nucleated cell counts from reference gene primer amplification. Sequencing used immunoSEQ multiplex PCR; TCRdb keeps in-frame clones, though not all of them. The V and J calls and clone size come from that table; D and trimming were worked out from the DNA. Altogether tens of thousands of clones are present, about 80% being singletons, with the ten largest covering about 25%. This receptor was obtained from a man in his sixties with active or convalescent COVID-19. Sequencing was performed on peripheral blood.

Here the CDR3 DNA reads TGCAGTGCTGGGGCCAACACTGAAGCTTTCTTT. Its translation is CSAGANTEAFF. V gene TRBV20-1 combines with J gene TRBJ1-1, with D perhaps TRBD1 (5 bases). Trimming shortened V by 5 bases and J by 2 bases, and 6 bases separated the two germline ends. This CDR3 comprises 11 residues. In germline, CDR1 is DFQATT, CDR2 SNEGSKA (reference sequence).